Here is one T cell receptor (beta chain) with its context. Assay used: immunoSEQ multiplex PCR; TCRdb lists only in-frame clones, some missing. Seen here are approximately 37,000 clones, about 88% observed once, and the top ten hold approximately 19%. The CDR3 sequence is 11 residues long. Trimming took 6 bases from V and 8 from J, leaving 11 bases between them. The V gene's germline CDR1 is SGHNT and CDR2 YYREEE (reference sequence). These data come from a study of blood T cell repertoires in COVID-19. About the research overall: PBMCs, B-cell-depleted T cells, or T cells were the source of the cDNA or gDNA that made up the material.

The sequencing sample was made of peripheral blood. This receptor was identified in a middle-aged man in a cohort sampled during active COVID-19. This chain connects TRBV5-4 to TRBJ1-1; possible D gene TRBD1, 6 bases. In DNA form, the CDR3 reads TGTGCCAGCACCATTAGGGGGGAAGCTTTCTTT. Amino acids: CASTIRGEAFF. Complete variable domain (other parts from reference TRBV5-4 and TRBJ1-1): ETGVTQSPTHLIKTRGQQVTLRCSSQSGHNTVSWYQQALGQGPQFIFQYYREEENGRGNFPPRFSGLQFPNYSSELNVNALELDDSALYLCASTIRGEAFFGQGTRLTVV.